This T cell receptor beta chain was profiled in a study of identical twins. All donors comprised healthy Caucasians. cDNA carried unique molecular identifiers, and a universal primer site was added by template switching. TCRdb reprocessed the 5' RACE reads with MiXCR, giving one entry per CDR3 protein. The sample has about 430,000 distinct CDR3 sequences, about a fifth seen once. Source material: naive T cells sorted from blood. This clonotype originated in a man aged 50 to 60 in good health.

As DNA, the CDR3 is TGTGCCAGCAGTTATGAGAGGACAGGGGTAACCGGGGAGCTGTTTTTT. Its translation: CASSYERTGVTGELFF. V gene TRBV6-5 combines with J gene TRBJ2-2; 9 nucleotides align to TRBD1. V lost 3 bases, J lost 5 bases, and 7 bases stayed unmatched. This CDR3 comprises 16 residues. Per the germline V gene, CDR1 is MNHEY and CDR2 is SVGAGI.